Each of the 20 T cell receptor beta chains below was sequenced from the same sample in a study of blood T cell repertoires in COVID-19 (TCRdb year 2020). Libraries were built with the immunoSEQ multiplex PCR assay. The table was pulled from immuneACCESS by TCRdb, which kept in-frame rearrangements only. Such tables lose some clones; where checked, under half of the loss comes from unresolved V genes, and the rest has no known cause. The sample includes 250,000 to 350,000 clones, with 70% to 90% observed a single time. The top ten clones comprise about 2.2% of the sample. Sequences were obtained from peripheral blood. Receptors were obtained from a woman under 40 who had recovered from COVID-19.

This sequence joins TRBV5-4 and TRBJ2-7, with D possibly TRBD2 on 6 matching bases. CDR1 SGHNT and CDR2 YYREEE come from the germline V gene (reference sequence). V was pared by 4 bases and J by 6 bases, with 17 bases between. This CDR3 has 14 amino acids. The CDR3 sequence: CASSPEGLEGEQYF. CDR3 sequence (DNA): TGTGCCAGCAGCCCCGAAGGGCTGGAGGGCGAGCAGTACTTC.

The chain employs TRBV3-1 (or the pseudogene TRBV3-2) and TRBJ1-3; weak D call: TRBD1 (5 bases). CDR3 length: 14 residues. Germline values: CDR1 LGHDT, CDR2 YNNKEL (reference sequence). With 2 bases removed from V and 2 bases from J, the gap between germline ends came to 7 bases. The CDR3 DNA follows: TGTGCCAGCAGCCAACAGGGAACTGGAAACACCATATATTTT. It codes for CASSQQGTGNTIYF.

The chain combines TRBV13 with TRBJ2-2; a possible D gene is TRBD1 (5 bases). Trimming removed 3 bases at V and 10 bases at J, with 21 bases between. Germline V gene lookup returns CDR1 PRHDT and CDR2 FYEKMQ (reference sequence). The CDR3 extends over 16 amino acids. The CDR3 region has the DNA TGTGCCAGCAGCTTTGGTCAGGGTTTACGGCTGGCGGAGCTGTTTTTT. This translates into CASSFGQGLRLAELFF. Complete variable domain (other parts from reference TRBV13 and TRBJ2-2): AAGVIQSPRHLIKEKRETATLKCYPIPRHDTVYWYQQGPGQDPQFLISFYEKMQSDKGSIPDRFSAQQFSDYHSELNMSSLELGDSALYFCASSFGQGLRLAELFFGEGSRLTVL.

This sequence joins TRBV6-5 and TRBJ2-7; 8 bases fit TRBD1. This CDR3 contains 15 residues. Germline V gene sequence: CDR1 MNHEY, CDR2 SVGAGI. V lost 2 bases and J lost 4; bases outside the gene matches: 7. Here the CDR3 reads CASSYVSGGAYEQYF. The DNA of the CDR3 is TGTGCCAGCAGTTACGTATCAGGGGGCGCGTACGAGCAGTACTTC.

This clone was seen many times. This chain joins TRBV5-1 and TRBJ2-7, with 10 bases that match TRBD1. From germline, CDR1 is SGHRS and CDR2 YFSETQ. V shed 4 bases and J 7 bases; nucleotides not matched to a gene: 11. The CDR3 sequence is 15 residues long. In nucleotides, the CDR3 is TGCGCCAGCAGCATCGGGACAGGGGATGAGGATGAGCAGTACTTC. This gives the protein CASSIGTGDEDEQYF.

The V gene is TRBV7-2, the J gene TRBJ2-7, with D uncertain. CDR3 size: 14 residues. Germline values: CDR1 SGHTA, CDR2 FQGNSA. V lost 5 bases and J lost 0, with 11 bases in between. The CDR3 DNA sequence: TGTGCCAGCAGCCCGAGGATGAGCTCCTACGAGCAGTACTTC. It is translated as CASSPRMSSYEQYF.

The chain carries TRBV27 and TRBJ2-1; 9 bases fit TRBD1. V dropped 6 bases and J dropped 1; count of bases not matched to a gene: 7. The CDR3 loop spans 16 amino acids. Germline CDR1 reads MNHEY; CDR2 reads SMNVEV (reference sequence). The CDR3 DNA sequence: TGTGCCAGCAGGAGACAGGGGGATCGGTCCTACAATGAGCAGTTCTTC. This gives the protein CASRRQGDRSYNEQFF.

The chain joins TRBV11-2 to TRBJ1-2; 11 nucleotides match TRBD1. The germline V gene encodes CDR1 SGHAT and CDR2 FQNNGV. The CDR3 spans 16 residues. Losses at the gene ends were 4 bases for V and 5 bases for J; bases not matched to a gene: 9. The CDR3 DNA sequence: TGTGCCAGCAGCTCCGGACAGGGGGCGCGTTGGTATGGCTACACCTTC. Encoded protein: CASSSGQGARWYGYTF.

The J gene is TRBJ1-6, the V gene TRBV5-1; the D is unclear. The CDR3 spans 15 residues. V lost 2 bases to trimming and J lost 7 bases, with 13 bases between them. Germline values: CDR1 SGHRS, CDR2 YFSETQ. The CDR3 here is CASSFGRGQNSPLHF. The CDR3 nucleotides read TGCGCCAGCAGCTTCGGGAGAGGCCAGAATTCACCCCTCCACTTT. The entire variable domain, with the rest obtained from reference TRBV5-1 and TRBJ1-6, is as follows: KAGVTQTPRYLIKTRGQQVTLSCSPISGHRSVSWYQQTPGQGLQFLFEYFSETQRNKGNFPGRFSGRQFSNSRSEMNVSTLELGDSALYLCASSFGRGQNSPLHFGNGTRLTVT.

The chain links TRBV19 to TRBJ1-4; 9 bases map to TRBD1. V was clipped by 0 bases and J by 5 bases; unmatched bases: 7. Germline V gives CDR1 LNHDA, CDR2 SQIVND (reference sequence). The CDR3 sequence is 17 residues long. CDR3 nucleotide sequence: TGTGCCAGTAGTATAGATCTGGGACAGGGCGAAAATGAAAAACTGTTTTTT. It translates to CASSIDLGQGENEKLFF.

The rearrangement links TRBV7-9 to TRBJ1-1, with TRBD1 matching 7 bases. The germline V gene has CDR1 SEHNR and CDR2 FQNEAQ (reference sequence). V lost 5 bases and J lost 4; bases outside the gene matches: 7. The CDR3 runs to 14 residues. Written as DNA, the CDR3 is TGTGCCAGCAGCCCATATGACAGGGCCACTGAAGCTTTCTTT. It is translated as CASSPYDRATEAFF.

This clone was seen a single time. The chain has TRBV5-1 and TRBJ2-7; TRBD1 matches at 9 bases. The germline V gene has CDR1 SGHRS and CDR2 YFSETQ. Unmatched junction bases numbered 4, after V lost 0 bases and J lost 6 bases. This CDR3 spans 14 amino acids. The CDR3 is CASSLGGQGVEQYF. Written as DNA, the CDR3 is TGCGCCAGCAGCTTGGGGGGACAGGGAGTCGAGCAGTACTTC.

The genes are TRBV7-8 and TRBJ2-5; 13 nucleotides align to TRBD2. Germline-derived CDR1 and CDR2 are SGHVS and FQNEAQ. The CDR3 contains 16 residues. V shed 4 bases, J shed 4 bases, and the junction held 6 bases outside the gene matches. The CDR3 loop reads CASSSWTSGSRETQYF. The CDR3 DNA reads TGTGCCAGCAGCTCCTGGACTAGCGGGAGCCGAGAGACCCAGTACTTC.

J is TRBJ2-3 and V is TRBV25-1; perhaps TRBD1 as D (6 bases). Trimming cost V 4 bases and J 1 base, with 15 bases left between them. The CDR3 length is 16 residues. Germline V gives CDR1 MGHDK, CDR2 SYGVNS. Here the CDR3 reads CASSARQASRTDTQYF. The CDR3 DNA follows: TGTGCCAGCAGTGCACGACAGGCTTCGCGCACAGATACGCAGTATTTT.

The V call is TRBV2, the J call TRBJ2-3; perhaps TRBD1 as D (5 bases). This CDR3 region has 14 residues. Germline CDR1 is SNHLY and CDR2 is FYNNEI. Trimming shortened V by 7 bases and J by 0 bases, and 11 bases separated the two germline ends. CDR3 DNA: TGTGCCAGCAACGGACACTCTAGCACAGATACGCAGTATTTT. Its translation is CASNGHSSTDTQYF.

The rearrangement uses TRBV30 and TRBJ2-2; the match to TRBD2 covers 8 bases. This CDR3 has 14 amino acids. Germline values: CDR1 GTSNPN, CDR2 SVGIG (reference sequence). V shed 4 bases and J 5 bases; nucleotides not matched to a gene: 6. The CDR3 coding sequence is TGTGCCTGGACACGGGGGGGCGTTACCGGGGAGCTGTTTTTT. This codes for CAWTRGGVTGELFF. Together with reference TRBV30 and TRBJ2-2, the CDR3 gives the full variable domain: SQTIHQWPATLVQPVGSPLSLECTVEGTSNPNLYWYRQAAGRGLQLLFYSVGIGQISSEVPQNLSASRPQDRQFILSSKKLLLSDSGFYLCAWTRGGVTGELFFGEGSRLTVL.

The gene calls are TRBV27 and TRBJ2-1; 9 positions match TRBD2. The CDR3 is 14 residues long. Looked up from germline, CDR1 is MNHEY and CDR2 is SMNVEV (reference sequence). V trimming: 5 bases; J trimming: 3 bases; junction bases outside the gene matches: 2. The CDR3 DNA reads as TGTGCCAGCAGTCCAGCGGGGGGCTACAATGAGCAGTTCTTC. Residues: CASSPAGGYNEQFF.

V gene TRBV19 combines with J gene TRBJ2-3; 9 positions match TRBD2. The V gene end was trimmed by 6 bases and the J gene end by 4 bases; junction bases not matched to a gene: 5. The CDR3 spans 14 residues. Per the germline V gene, CDR1 is LNHDA and CDR2 is SQIVND (reference sequence). CDR3 in amino acids: CASSGGRAADTQYF. The CDR3 DNA reads as TGTGCCAGTAGCGGCGGGAGGGCGGCAGATACGCAGTATTTT.

The chain recombines TRBV4-1 with TRBJ2-5; TRBD1 matches 10 bases. Germline CDR1 and CDR2: MGHRA and YSYEKL. The ends lost 0 bases at V and 4 bases at J; junction bases unmatched: 8. The CDR3 contains 17 residues. The CDR3 region has the DNA TGCGCCAGCAGCCAAGATCTATCGGGGACAGGGGCAGAGACCCAGTACTTC. This sequence encodes CASSQDLSGTGAETQYF.

This chain's CDR3 is CASSIPGTYDEQFF. CDR3 in DNA: TGTGCCAGCAGCATACCAGGGACATACGATGAGCAGTTCTTC. The chain joins TRBV7-9 to TRBJ2-1; D possibly corresponds to TRBD1 (6 bases). Germline V gene data show CDR1 as SEHNR and CDR2 as FQNEAQ (reference sequence). The CDR3 is made up of 14 amino acids. The ends were cut back, 5 bases at V and 8 bases at J, with 16 bases in the middle.